Following are 16 T cell receptor beta chains from one sample sequenced in a study of early T cells in non-severe SARS-CoV-2 infection. TCRdb independently ran MiXCR on the 5' RACE reads; one entry per CDR3 protein. This sample has roughly 23,000 distinct CDR3 sequences; roughly 3.6% occur once, and the top ten carry around 5.6%. Sequencing used whole blood. These receptors all come from an adult who was a healthcare worker with PCR-confirmed SARS-CoV-2 infection or an uninfected control (not recorded which).

This chain joins TRBV27 and TRBJ2-3; D might be TRBD2 (6 bases). Germline V gene data show CDR1 as MNHEY and CDR2 as SMNVEV (reference sequence). The CDR3 contains 16 residues. The V gene lost 2 bases and the J gene lost 3 bases, with 15 bases spanning the gap. DNA for the CDR3: TGTGCCAGCAGTTTAAACTTCGGGAGCGCGACAGATACGCAGTATTTT. It translates to CASSLNFGSATDTQYF.

This clonotype was seen at least ten times. The chain uses TRBV29-1 and TRBJ2-1; possibly TRBD2 for D (6 bases). With 5 bases removed from V and 3 bases from J, the gap between germline ends came to 14 bases. CDR1 SQVTM and CDR2 ANQGSEA come from the germline V gene. The CDR3 sequence is 14 residues long. CDR3 amino acids: CSVPGLRNYNEQFF. DNA for the CDR3: TGCAGCGTTCCGGGACTCAGGAACTACAATGAGCAGTTCTTC.

Ten or more counts support this clonotype. The chain uses TRBV29-1 and TRBJ2-5; D ambiguous. Between the trimmed V and J ends, which lost 4 bases and 1 base, there was a span of 22 bases. CDR3 length: 17 amino acids. From germline, CDR1 is SQVTM and CDR2 ANQGSEA. CDR3 amino acids: CSVVRPNPRFIQETQYF. The CDR3 DNA is TGCAGCGTTGTCCGGCCCAATCCTCGGTTTATCCAAGAGACCCAGTACTTC.

The chain employs TRBV6-2 or TRBV6-3 and TRBJ2-2; D uncertain. CDR1 is MNHEY, CDR2 SVGEGT, per germline. The CDR3 is 12 amino acids. V lost 5 bases to trimming and J lost 6 bases, with 7 bases between them. The CDR3 loop reads CASSGVAGELFF. Written as DNA, the CDR3 is TGTGCCAGCAGTGGAGTCGCCGGGGAGCTGTTTTTT.

This clonotype was seen more than once but under ten times. The chain is built from TRBV15 and TRBJ2-1, with D perhaps matching TRBD2 (5 bases). Germline lookup yields CDR1 LNHNV and CDR2 YYDKDF (reference sequence). The CDR3 extends over 19 amino acids. Deletions cut 4 bases from V and 0 bases from J, with 22 bases between. The CDR3 loop is CATSKYPPSPAISYNEQFF. CDR3 coding DNA: TGTGCCACCAGCAAATACCCTCCTAGCCCTGCGATCTCCTACAATGAGCAGTTCTTC.

The table lists this clonotype with many counts. J is TRBJ2-3 and V is TRBV7-6; 13 bases agree with TRBD2. Trimming at V came to 1 base and at J to 6 bases, leaving 10 bases not matched to a gene. The CDR3 loop spans 18 amino acids. The V gene's germline CDR1 is SGHVS and CDR2 FNYEAQ. CDR3 sequence: CASSLGTSGGPRVDTQYF. DNA for the CDR3: TGTGCCAGCAGCTTAGGGACTAGCGGGGGCCCTCGGGTTGATACGCAGTATTTT.

This clonotype appeared many times. The V call is TRBV25-1, the J call TRBJ2-1; 7 bases are shared with TRBD2. This CDR3 contains 12 residues. Trimming cost V 8 bases and J 8 bases; bases outside gene matches: 6. Germline CDR1 and CDR2: MGHDK and SYGVNS. Here the CDR3 reads CASGRAGHEQFF. CDR3 sequence (DNA): TGTGCCAGCGGGAGGGCCGGTCATGAGCAGTTCTTC. Full variable domain (missing parts from reference TRBV25-1 and TRBJ2-1): EADIYQTPRYLVIGTGKKITLECSQTMGHDKMYWYQQDPGMELHLIHYSYGVNSTEKGDLSSESTVSRIRTEHFPLTLESARPSHTSQYLCASGRAGHEQFFGPGTRLTVL.

This clonotype has ten or more counts. This chain joins TRBV10-3 and TRBJ2-5; TRBD2 matches at 15 bases. The V gene's germline CDR1 is ENHRY and CDR2 SYGVKD. Trimming took 6 bases from V and 1 from J; bases not matched to a gene: 6. The CDR3 has 17 residues. The CDR3 DNA reads TGTGCCATCAGCGTGGGACTAGCGGGAGGAGGCCAAGAGACCCAGTACTTC. It is translated as CAISVGLAGGGQETQYF.

Ten or more counts support this clonotype. The chain couples TRBV9 to TRBJ2-2, with D uncertain. V was shortened by 4 bases and J by 5 bases, with 12 bases between the two germline ends. CDR1 SGDLS and CDR2 YYNGEE come from the germline V gene. The length of the CDR3 is 14 residues. The CDR3 DNA is TGTGCCAGCAGCACACAAACACTTACCGGGGAGCTGTTTTTT. It is translated as CASSTQTLTGELFF.

This clonotype occurred many times. The genes are TRBV11-3 and TRBJ2-3; a weak D match, TRBD2 (5 bases). The CDR3 has 14 residues. Germline-derived CDR1 and CDR2 are SGHNT and YENEEA. The V end lost 1 base, the J end lost 4 bases, and 9 bases lay between the germline ends. The CDR3 DNA reads TGTGCCAGCAGCTTAGGGCTAGCAGCAGATACGCAGTATTTT. It codes for CASSLGLAADTQYF.

At least ten counts were recorded for this clonotype. V usage is TRBV19 and J usage is TRBJ2-2; D call uncertain. Germline assignment: CDR1 LNHDA and CDR2 SQIVND (reference sequence). CDR3 size: 14 residues. Trimming left V 1 base short and J 6 bases short, with 9 bases between. This CDR3 is CASSIGARAGELFF. Written as DNA, the CDR3 is TGTGCCAGTAGTATAGGGGCTAGGGCCGGGGAGCTGTTTTTT.

The V gene is TRBV11-1, the J gene TRBJ2-7; perhaps D is TRBD1 or TRBD2 (5 bases each). Trimming pared 5 bases from V and 3 bases from J, leaving 17 bases between. Germline values: CDR1 SGHAT, CDR2 FQDESV (reference sequence). The CDR3 is 15 amino acids. In nucleotides, the CDR3 is TGTGCCAGCAGCGGGACGGTAGGGGATCTCTACGAGCAGTACTTC. Amino acids: CASSGTVGDLYEQYF.

V usage is TRBV18 and J usage is TRBJ1-1; TRBD1 might be the D (5 bases). Germline V gene data show CDR1 as KGHSH and CDR2 as LQKENI. V was cut by 6 bases and J by 1 base, with 15 bases left in between. The CDR3 consists of 15 residues. This chain's CDR3 is CASSGAGRPNTEAFF. The CDR3 nucleotides are TGTGCCAGCTCTGGGGCGGGCAGGCCGAACACTGAAGCTTTCTTT. Complete variable domain (other parts from reference TRBV18 and TRBJ1-1): NAGVMQNPRHLVRRRGQEARLRCSPMKGHSHVYWYRQLPEEGLKFMVYLQKENIIDESGMPKERFSAEFPKEGPSILRIQQVVRGDSAAYFCASSGAGRPNTEAFFGQGTRLTVV.

This clonotype was observed many times. The genes are TRBV4-2 and TRBJ1-3; no clear D gene. The CDR3 has 15 residues. V lost 4 bases and J 0 bases, leaving 10 bases between the germline ends. Germline values: CDR1 LGHNA, CDR2 YNFKEQ. The CDR3 bases are TGTGCCAGCAGCCCGAAGAGAGGCTCTGGAAACACCATATATTTT. Amino acids: CASSPKRGSGNTIYF.

This clonotype was seen at least ten times. The chain combines TRBV6-2 or TRBV6-3 with TRBJ2-1, with 11 bases that match TRBD2. There are 17 residues in the CDR3. Germline V lookup: CDR1 MNHEY, CDR2 SVGEGT. V was clipped by 0 bases and J by 3 bases; unmatched bases: 4. The CDR3 protein is CASSYSPTSGIYNEQFF. In DNA form, the CDR3 reads TGTGCCAGCAGTTACTCTCCGACTAGCGGGATCTACAATGAGCAGTTCTTC.

This clonotype rates as medium-sized. The chain is built from TRBV5-1 and TRBJ2-7, with unresolved D. Germline CDR1 reads SGHRS; CDR2 reads YFSETQ. The CDR3 is made up of 15 amino acids. V lost 0 bases, J lost 5 bases, and 15 bases lay in between. The CDR3 sequence: CASSLGRSTPDEQYF. For the CDR3, the DNA is TGCGCCAGCAGCTTGGGGCGGAGTACCCCCGACGAGCAGTACTTC.